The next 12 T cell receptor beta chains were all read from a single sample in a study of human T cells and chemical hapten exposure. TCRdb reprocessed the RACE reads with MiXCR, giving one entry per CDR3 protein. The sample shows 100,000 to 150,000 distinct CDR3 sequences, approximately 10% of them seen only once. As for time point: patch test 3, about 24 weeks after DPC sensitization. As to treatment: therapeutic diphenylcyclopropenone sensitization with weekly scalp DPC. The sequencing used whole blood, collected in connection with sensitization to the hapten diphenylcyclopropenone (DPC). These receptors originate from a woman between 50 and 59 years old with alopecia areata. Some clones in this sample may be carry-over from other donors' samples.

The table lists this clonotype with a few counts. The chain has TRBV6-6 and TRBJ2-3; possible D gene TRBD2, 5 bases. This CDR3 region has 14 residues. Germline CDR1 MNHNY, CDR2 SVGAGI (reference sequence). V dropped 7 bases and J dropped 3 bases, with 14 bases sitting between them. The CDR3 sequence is CASNRGRGTDTQYF. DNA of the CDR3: TGTGCCAGCAACCGTGGACGGGGAACAGATACGCAGTATTTT.

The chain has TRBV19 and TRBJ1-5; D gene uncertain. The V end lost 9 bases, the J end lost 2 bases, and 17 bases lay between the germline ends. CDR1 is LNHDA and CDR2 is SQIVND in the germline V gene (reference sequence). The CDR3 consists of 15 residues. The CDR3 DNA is TGTGCCAGCGGTATGGGCAGTTTTGGCAATCAGCCCCAGCATTTT. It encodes CASGMGSFGNQPQHF. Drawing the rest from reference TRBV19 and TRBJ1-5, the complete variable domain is DGGITQSPKYLFRKEGQNVTLSCEQNLNHDAMYWYRQDPGQGLRLIYYSQIVNDFQKGDIAEGYSVSREKKESFPLTVTSAQKNPTAFYLCASGMGSFGNQPQHFGDGTRLSIL.

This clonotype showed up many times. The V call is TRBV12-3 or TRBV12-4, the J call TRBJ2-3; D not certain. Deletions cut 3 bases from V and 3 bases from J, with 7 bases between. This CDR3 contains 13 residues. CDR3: CASSFPNTDTQYF. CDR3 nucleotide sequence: TGTGCCAGCAGTTTTCCAAATACAGATACGCAGTATTTT.

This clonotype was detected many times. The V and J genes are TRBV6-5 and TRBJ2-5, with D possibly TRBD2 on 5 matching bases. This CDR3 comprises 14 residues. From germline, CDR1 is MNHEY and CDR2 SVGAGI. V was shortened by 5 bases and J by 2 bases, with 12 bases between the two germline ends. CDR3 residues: CASSPDYLQETQYF. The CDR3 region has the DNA TGTGCCAGCAGTCCCGACTACTTACAAGAGACCCAGTACTTC.

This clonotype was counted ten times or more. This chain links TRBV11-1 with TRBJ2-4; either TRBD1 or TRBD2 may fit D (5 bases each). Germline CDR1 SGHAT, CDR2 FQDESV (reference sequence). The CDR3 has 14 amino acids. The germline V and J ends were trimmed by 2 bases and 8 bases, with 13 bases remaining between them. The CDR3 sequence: CASSLPRDPDIQYF. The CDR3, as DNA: TGTGCCAGCAGCTTACCACGGGACCCTGACATTCAGTACTTC.

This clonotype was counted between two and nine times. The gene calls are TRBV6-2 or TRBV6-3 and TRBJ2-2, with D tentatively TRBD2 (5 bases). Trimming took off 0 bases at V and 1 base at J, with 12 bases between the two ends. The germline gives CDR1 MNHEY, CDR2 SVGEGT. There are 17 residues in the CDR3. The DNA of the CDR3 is TGTGCCAGCAGTTACTCGATAAGCGGAGTGAACACCGGGGAGCTGTTTTTT. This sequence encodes CASSYSISGVNTGELFF.

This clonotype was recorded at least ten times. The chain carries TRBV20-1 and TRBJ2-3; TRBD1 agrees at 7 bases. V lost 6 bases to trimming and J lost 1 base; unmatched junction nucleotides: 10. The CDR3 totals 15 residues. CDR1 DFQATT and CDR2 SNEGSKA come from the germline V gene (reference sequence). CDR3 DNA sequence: TGCAGTGCCCCGGCAGTTGACAGGGGCACAGATACGCAGTATTTT. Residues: CSAPAVDRGTDTQYF.

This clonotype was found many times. The CDR3 sequence: CAWSAGGNEQYF. The DNA for the CDR3 is TGTGCCTGGAGTGCGGGGGGCAACGAGCAGTACTTC. The V gene is TRBV30, the J gene TRBJ2-7, with D perhaps TRBD2 (7 bases). CDR1 is GTSNPN and CDR2 is SVGIG in the germline V gene (reference sequence). Trimming cost V 1 base and J 5 bases, with 9 bases left between them. The CDR3 runs to 12 residues.

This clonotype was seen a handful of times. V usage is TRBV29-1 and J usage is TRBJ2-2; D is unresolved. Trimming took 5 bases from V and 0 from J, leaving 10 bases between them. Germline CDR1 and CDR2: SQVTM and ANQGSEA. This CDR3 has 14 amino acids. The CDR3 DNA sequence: TGCAGCGTTCACCTGGATTCGAACACCGGGGAGCTGTTTTTT. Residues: CSVHLDSNTGELFF.

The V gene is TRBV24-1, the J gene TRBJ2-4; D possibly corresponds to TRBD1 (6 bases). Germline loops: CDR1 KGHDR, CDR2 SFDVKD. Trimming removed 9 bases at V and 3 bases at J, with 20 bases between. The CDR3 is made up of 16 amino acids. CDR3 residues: CATRRYRDTDKNIQYF. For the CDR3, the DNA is TGTGCCACCCGTCGATACCGGGACACGGACAAAAACATTCAGTACTTC.

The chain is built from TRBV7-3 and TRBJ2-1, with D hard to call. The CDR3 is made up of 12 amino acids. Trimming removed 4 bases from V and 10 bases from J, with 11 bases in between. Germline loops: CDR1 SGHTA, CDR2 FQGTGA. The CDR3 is CASSSSVGEQFF. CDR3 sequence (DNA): TGTGCCAGCAGCTCTTCGGTAGGAGAGCAGTTCTTC.

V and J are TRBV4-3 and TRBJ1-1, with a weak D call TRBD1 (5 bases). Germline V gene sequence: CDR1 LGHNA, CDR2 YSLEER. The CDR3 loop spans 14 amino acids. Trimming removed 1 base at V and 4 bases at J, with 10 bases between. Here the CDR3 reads CASSQVGDGTEAFF. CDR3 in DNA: TGCGCCAGCAGCCAAGTGGGGGATGGCACTGAAGCTTTCTTT.